A single sample is the source of the 3 T cell receptor beta chains below, sequenced in a study of blood T cell repertoires in COVID-19. Sequencing was performed with immunoSEQ multiplex PCR; in TCRdb, only in-frame clones are kept and a portion is missing. Of around 300,000 clones in the sample, roughly 90% were seen once. The material sequenced was peripheral blood. The origin of the receptors is a woman aged 25 to 45 with COVID-19, enrolled during active disease.

V usage is TRBV5-1 and J usage is TRBJ2-5, with a weak D call TRBD2 (6 bases). V lost 4 bases and J 0 bases, leaving 10 bases between the germline ends. Germline loops: CDR1 SGHRS, CDR2 YFSETQ. There are 14 residues in the CDR3. The CDR3 DNA follows: TGCGCCAGCAGCCTGCTAGCGTACCAAGAGACCCAGTACTTC. Protein sequence: CASSLLAYQETQYF.

This clone occurred once. V and J are TRBV7-6 and TRBJ2-2; 7 bases fit TRBD1. The CDR3 has 15 amino acids. Losses at the gene ends were 6 bases for V and 4 bases for J; bases not matched to a gene: 8. The germline V gene encodes CDR1 SGHVS and CDR2 FNYEAQ. DNA for the CDR3: TGTGCCAGCAGGCCGAAGACAGGGTCCACCGGGGAGCTGTTTTTT. Translating gives CASRPKTGSTGELFF.

This clone was found once. The chain links TRBV28 to TRBJ1-4; the D gene is possibly TRBD1 (5 bases). The germline gives CDR1 MDHEN, CDR2 SYDVKM. The CDR3 consists of 15 residues. V was shortened by 2 bases and J by 7 bases, with 14 bases between the two germline ends. This CDR3 is CASSLEGRRGEKLFF. CDR3 nucleotide sequence: TGTGCCAGCAGTTTAGAGGGGCGGAGGGGTGAAAAACTGTTTTTT.